The 29 T cell receptor beta chains below were found in one sample sequenced in a study of cytotoxic CD8 clonotypes in ibrutinib-treated CLL. Here immunoSEQ multiplex PCR was the method, and the copy in TCRdb shows in-frame clones only, minus some. The sample yields roughly 76,000 clones, approximately 80% seen once. Here the sequenced sample was PBMCs, taken at disease progression, from a patient treated with ibrutinib. The receptor set was obtained from a human donor with chronic lymphocytic leukemia.

The CDR3 region has the DNA TGTGCCAGCAGCGTAGATCCTAGCGGGTCCCCTTATATCCACAATGAGCAGTTCTTC. Its protein is CASSVDPSGSPYIHNEQFF. This chain uses TRBV9 with TRBJ2-1; TRBD2 agrees at 8 bases. Germline V gives CDR1 SGDLS, CDR2 YYNGEE. CDR3 length: 19 amino acids. J lost 5 bases, V lost 0 bases, and 16 bases had no gene match.

This chain connects TRBV7-9 to TRBJ1-1; TRBD1 agrees at 7 bases. The CDR3 has 14 amino acids. The junction had 12 bases not matched to a gene; V was cut back by 9 bases and J by 5 bases. Germline V gene lookup returns CDR1 SEHNR and CDR2 FQNEAQ (reference sequence). The CDR3 sequence: CARDGQAIATEAFF. CDR3 coding DNA: TGTGCCAGAGACGGACAGGCTATTGCAACTGAAGCTTTCTTT.

This chain joins TRBV18 and TRBJ2-1, with 9 bases aligning to TRBD2. V trimming: 3 bases; J trimming: 13 bases; junction bases outside the gene matches: 7. This CDR3 has 13 amino acids. Germline CDR1 reads KGHSH; CDR2 reads LQKENI. In nucleotides, the CDR3 is TGTGCCAGCTCACCGACAGGGACTAGCATACAGTTCTTC. Encoded protein: CASSPTGTSIQFF.

J is TRBJ1-1 and V is TRBV10-2; no reliable D call. Germline V gene sequence: CDR1 WSHSY, CDR2 SAAADI. The CDR3 is made up of 15 amino acids. V shed 2 bases and J shed 1 base, with 11 bases lying between them. The CDR3 DNA reads TGCGCCAGCAGTGAGAGGGCACACGAGAACACTGAAGCTTTCTTT. As protein: CASSERAHENTEAFF.

The V call is TRBV11-2, the J call TRBJ2-5, with D uncertain. The CDR3 spans 11 residues. The ends were cut back, 1 base at V and 6 bases at J, with 3 bases in the middle. Germline-derived CDR1 and CDR2 are SGHAT and FQNNGV. The CDR3 DNA reads as TGTGCCAGCAGCTTAGGGCAGACCCAGTACTTC. Its protein is CASSLGQTQYF.

V usage is TRBV28 and J usage is TRBJ2-7, with D possibly TRBD1 on 5 matching bases. Germline loops: CDR1 MDHEN, CDR2 SYDVKM. This CDR3 is 11 amino acids long. Trimming removed 10 bases at V and 3 bases at J, with 10 bases between. CDR3 loop: CATAGIYEQYF. The CDR3 DNA follows: TGTGCCACCGCAGGGATCTACGAGCAGTACTTC.

The gene calls are TRBV30 and TRBJ2-2; D remains unclear. Germline V gives CDR1 GTSNPN, CDR2 SVGIG (reference sequence). Trimming cost V 0 bases and J 5 bases, with 4 bases left between them. CDR3 length: 12 residues. The CDR3 bases are TGTGCCTGGAGTGTAATTACCGGGGAGCTGTTTTTT. Protein: CAWSVITGELFF.

This clone showed up just a few times. J is TRBJ2-3 and V is TRBV5-1; weak D call: TRBD2 (6 bases). The V end was cut by 10 bases, the J end by 1 base, with 10 bases between. The CDR3 runs to 12 residues. In germline, CDR1 is SGHRS, CDR2 YFSETQ. The CDR3 is CASGVGTDTQYF. DNA of the CDR3: TGCGCCTCGGGAGTCGGCACAGATACGCAGTATTTT.

The chain carries TRBV7-9 and TRBJ2-7, with 8 bases that match TRBD2. Germline CDR1 is SEHNR and CDR2 is FQNEAQ (reference sequence). V was pared by 1 base and J by 3 bases, with 11 bases of the junction left unmatched. CDR3 length: 17 amino acids. CDR3 nucleotides: TGTGCCAGCAGCTTAGTTCTTAGCGGGAAATGGAACTACGAGCAGTACTTC. It codes for CASSLVLSGKWNYEQYF.

This chain connects TRBV19 to TRBJ1-1; no firm D call. With 2 bases removed from V and 4 bases from J, the gap between germline ends came to 8 bases. Germline V gene lookup returns CDR1 LNHDA and CDR2 SQIVND (reference sequence). The CDR3 runs 13 residues. The CDR3 protein is CASSIWWGTEAFF. DNA for the CDR3: TGTGCCAGTAGTATATGGTGGGGCACTGAAGCTTTCTTT.

The chain employs TRBV10-3 and TRBJ2-5; the match to TRBD2 covers 7 bases. CDR1 and CDR2 from the germline V gene are ENHRY and SYGVKD. The CDR3 totals 13 residues. V lost 6 bases to trimming and J lost 5 bases; unmatched junction nucleotides: 6. CDR3 loop: CAISSTSRETQYF. The CDR3 region has the DNA TGTGCCATCAGCTCGACTAGCCGGGAGACCCAGTACTTC.

This chain joins TRBV4-1 and TRBJ1-4; a possible D gene is TRBD1 (5 bases). Germline V CDR1 and CDR2: MGHRA, YSYEKL. The germline V and J ends were trimmed by 4 bases and 5 bases, with 11 bases remaining between them. The CDR3 is made up of 14 amino acids. CDR3 nucleotides: TGCGCCAGCAGCCGGACAAAAATGAATGAAAAACTGTTTTTT. Protein sequence: CASSRTKMNEKLFF.

The chain links TRBV9 to TRBJ2-3; perhaps TRBD2 as D (7 bases). Germline CDR1 SGDLS, CDR2 YYNGEE. Trimming removed 2 bases from V and 8 bases from J, with 18 bases in between. This CDR3 is 15 amino acids long. The CDR3 DNA follows: TGTGCCAGCAGCGTCCAAGAGGGGGGGACCGTTACGCAGTATTTT. Translating it yields CASSVQEGGTVTQYF.

DNA of the CDR3: TGTGCCAGCTCCACAGGGTTGGCTGGAAACACCATATATTTT. This translates into CASSTGLAGNTIYF. The rearrangement uses TRBV5-4 and TRBJ1-3, with TRBD1 as a possible D gene (6 bases). Germline V gives CDR1 SGHNT, CDR2 YYREEE (reference sequence). CDR3 length: 14 amino acids. With 7 bases removed from V and 2 bases from J, the gap between germline ends came to 13 bases.

This clone was detected a few times. J is TRBJ1-5 and V is TRBV10-3; a possible D gene is TRBD1 (5 bases). This CDR3 has 14 amino acids. Germline CDR1 reads ENHRY; CDR2 reads SYGVKD. Trimming removed 6 bases at V and 5 bases at J, with 14 bases between. CDR3 nucleotide sequence: TGTGCCATCAGCGAAGGGGACCGATATCAGCCCCAGCATTTT. It yields the protein CAISEGDRYQPQHF.

The chain has TRBV10-2 and TRBJ1-4, with D hard to call. V shed 10 bases and J shed 0 bases, with 12 bases lying between them. The CDR3 totals 14 residues. Germline V gene lookup returns CDR1 WSHSY and CDR2 SAAADI. CDR3 coding DNA: TGCGCCACCCGGGCCGGGCCAACTAATGAAAAACTGTTTTTT. Amino acid sequence: CATRAGPTNEKLFF.

This clone was detected only a few times. The CDR3 sequence: CASGEGRNSPLHF. CDR3 coding DNA: TGTGCCAGCGGAGAGGGCCGGAATTCACCCCTCCACTTT. The J gene is TRBJ1-6, the V gene TRBV2, with no clear D. This CDR3 is built from 13 residues. Trimming stripped 8 bases from V and 7 bases from J, with 12 bases between. CDR1 and CDR2 from the germline V gene are SNHLY and FYNNEI.

This chain connects TRBV27 to TRBJ2-7; 7 bases are shared with TRBD1. Trimming at V came to 4 bases and at J to 6 bases, leaving 12 bases not matched to a gene. The CDR3 has 15 amino acids. The germline V gene has CDR1 MNHEY and CDR2 SMNVEV (reference sequence). The CDR3 region has the DNA TGTGCCAGCAGTTCAGCGACAGGGATCGATGTCGAGCAGTACTTC. This codes for CASSSATGIDVEQYF.

The V call is TRBV27, the J call TRBJ1-2; TRBD1 aligns across 9 bases. The CDR3 totals 15 residues. The germline V gene has CDR1 MNHEY and CDR2 SMNVEV (reference sequence). V dropped 8 bases and J dropped 4; count of bases not matched to a gene: 11. The CDR3 here is CASCRPGQGFYGYTF. CDR3 sequence (DNA): TGTGCCAGCTGTCGACCGGGACAGGGCTTCTATGGCTACACCTTC.

This chain links TRBV7-9 with TRBJ2-3, with TRBD2 identical over 11 bases. The J segment lost 0 bases and the V segment lost 8 bases, leaving 4 bases of the junction unmatched. The length of the CDR3 is 15 residues. Germline V gene lookup returns CDR1 SEHNR and CDR2 FQNEAQ (reference sequence). The CDR3 here is CASPRTSGSTDTQYF. The CDR3 DNA sequence: TGTGCCAGCCCCCGGACTAGCGGGAGCACAGATACGCAGTATTTT.

This clone has a handful of counts. The V gene is TRBV27, the J gene TRBJ1-5, with 8 positions matching TRBD1. Trimming removed 5 bases from V and 3 bases from J; junction bases left unmatched: 6. The V gene's germline CDR1 is MNHEY and CDR2 SMNVEV (reference sequence). This CDR3 has 15 residues. CDR3 loop: CASSPGTGPNQPQHF. CDR3 sequence (DNA): TGTGCCAGCAGTCCGGGGACAGGCCCCAATCAGCCCCAGCATTTT.

This clone was detected a few times. The chain is built from TRBV18 and TRBJ2-7, with 7 bases lining up with TRBD1. The CDR3 spans 16 residues. Trimming cost V 1 base and J 0 bases; bases outside gene matches: 6. The germline CDR1 and CDR2 sequences are KGHSH and LQKENI. This CDR3 reads CASSPLDRPYSYEQYF. Written as DNA, the CDR3 is TGTGCCAGCTCACCACTGGACAGGCCCTACTCCTACGAGCAGTACTTC.

The V gene is TRBV2, the J gene TRBJ2-7; TRBD2 agrees at 7 bases. The CDR3 has 16 amino acids. Per germline, CDR1 SNHLY and CDR2 FYNNEI. The J segment lost 2 bases and the V segment lost 0 bases, leaving 7 bases of the junction unmatched. DNA of the CDR3: TGTGCCAGCAGTGAAGCGCTTGGGACTAACCCCTACGAGCAGTACTTC. This codes for CASSEALGTNPYEQYF.

The V call is TRBV30, the J call TRBJ2-1, with TRBD2 matching 8 bases. V was pared by 0 bases and J by 7 bases, with 2 bases of the junction left unmatched. The CDR3 covers 13 residues. In germline, CDR1 is GTSNPN, CDR2 SVGIG (reference sequence). The CDR3 sequence: CAWSVLAENEQFF. The DNA of the CDR3 is TGTGCCTGGAGTGTACTAGCGGAGAATGAGCAGTTCTTC.

The J gene is TRBJ1-2, the V gene TRBV29-1; 7 nucleotides match TRBD1. CDR3 size: 14 residues. Unmatched junction bases numbered 17, after V lost 6 bases and J lost 10 bases. The V gene's germline CDR1 is SQVTM and CDR2 ANQGSEA. CDR3 residues: CSVDRGTDHSAYTF. The CDR3 nucleotides read TGCAGCGTGGATAGGGGGACAGACCATTCTGCCTACACCTTC.

The chain combines TRBV15 with TRBJ2-5; D is undetermined. There are 14 residues in the CDR3. Trimming removed 0 bases at V and 6 bases at J, with 11 bases between. Germline V gene sequence: CDR1 LNHNV, CDR2 YYDKDF (reference sequence). CDR3 protein: CATSREGSGKTQYF. The CDR3 nucleotides read TGTGCCACCAGCAGAGAAGGGTCTGGGAAGACCCAGTACTTC.

The V and J genes are TRBV28 and TRBJ1-3; D is unresolved. The V gene lost 8 bases and the J gene lost 0 bases, with 8 bases spanning the gap. Germline V gives CDR1 MDHEN, CDR2 SYDVKM. The CDR3 sequence is 13 residues long. The CDR3 sequence is CASSVFSGNTIYF. CDR3 bases: TGTGCCAGCTCAGTGTTCTCTGGAAACACCATATATTTT. Variable domain in full (rest from reference TRBV28 and TRBJ1-3): DVKVTQSSRYLVKRTGEKVFLECVQDMDHENMFWYRQDPGLGLRLIYFSYDVKMKEKGDIPEGYSVSREKKERFSLILESASTNQTSMYLCASSVFSGNTIYFGEGSWLTVV.

The chain couples TRBV6-6 to TRBJ2-7, with D perhaps being TRBD1 or TRBD2 (5 bases each). The CDR3 loop spans 15 amino acids. Trimming took off 4 bases at V and 4 bases at J, with 17 bases between the two ends. Germline CDR1 reads MNHNY; CDR2 reads SVGAGI (reference sequence). The CDR3 region is CASSSRDLGRYEQYF. Here the CDR3 DNA reads TGTGCCAGCAGTTCCCGGGACCTCGGGCGGTACGAGCAGTACTTC.

The chain joins TRBV10-3 to TRBJ2-7, with 14 bases matching TRBD2. Germline CDR1 is ENHRY and CDR2 is SYGVKD. V gave up 6 bases and J gave up 6 bases; unmatched junction bases: 7. The CDR3 is made up of 15 amino acids. Written as DNA, the CDR3 is TGTGCCATCAGGGGGACTAGCGGGAGTTGGTTCGAGCAGTACTTC. This sequence encodes CAIRGTSGSWFEQYF.